This entry is about one T cell receptor (beta chain). Authors' methods: Nucleated cell counts were estimated from reference gene primer amplification. Using immunoSEQ multiplex PCR, the repertoire was profiled, and TCRdb retains in-frame clones only, with some absent. For V, J and clone size, that table is used; D and trimming come from the DNA. The sample lists more than 150,000 clones; 75% to 85% were seen once. Germline values: CDR1 MNHNY, CDR2 SVGAGI (reference sequence). With 1 base removed from V and 4 bases from J, the gap between germline ends came to 12 bases. This CDR3 region has 15 residues. This entry is derived from a study of blood T cell repertoires in COVID-19. Study summary: Whether acute or convalescent, the COVID-19 samples came from the United States, Italy and Spain. Sample material is recorded as cDNA or gDNA derived from T cells, B-cell-depleted T cells, or PBMCs.

This rearrangement joins TRBV6-6 to TRBJ2-3; no reliable D call. The material sequenced was peripheral blood. The clonotype comes from a woman of 80 years or more with COVID-19, enrolled during active disease. The CDR3 spells CASSYYSRVSDTQYF. In DNA, the CDR3 is TGTGCCAGCAGTTACTATAGCCGGGTCTCAGATACGCAGTATTTT.